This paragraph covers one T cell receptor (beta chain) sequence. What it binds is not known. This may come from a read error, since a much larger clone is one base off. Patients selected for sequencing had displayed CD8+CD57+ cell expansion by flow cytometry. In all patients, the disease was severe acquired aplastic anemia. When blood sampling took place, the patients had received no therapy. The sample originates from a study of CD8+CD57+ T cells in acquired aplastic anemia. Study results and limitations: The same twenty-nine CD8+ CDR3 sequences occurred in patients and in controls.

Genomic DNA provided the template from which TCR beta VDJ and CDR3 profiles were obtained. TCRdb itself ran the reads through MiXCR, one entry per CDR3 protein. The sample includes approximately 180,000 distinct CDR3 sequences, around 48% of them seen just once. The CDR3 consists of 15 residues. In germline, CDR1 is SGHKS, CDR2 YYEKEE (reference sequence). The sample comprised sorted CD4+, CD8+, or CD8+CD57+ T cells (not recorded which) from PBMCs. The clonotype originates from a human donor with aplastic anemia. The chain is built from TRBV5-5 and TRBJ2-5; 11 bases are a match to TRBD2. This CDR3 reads CASSTSGGLGETLYF. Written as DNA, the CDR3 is TGTGCCAGCAGCACTAGCGGGGGCCTGGGAGAGACCCTGTACTTC.